This T cell receptor beta chain is from a study of metastatic and nonmetastatic thyroid tumors. Study as a whole: Comparative analysis of repertoires was undertaken across blood and tumor or nodule tissue obtained from malignant and benign thyroid patients. Study-wide results and limits: It was reportedly found that TCR beta diversity was significantly higher in malignant thyroid tumors than in benign nodules, a difference seen in both blood and tumor samples.

V lost 2 bases to trimming and J lost 3 bases; unmatched junction nucleotides: 4. This CDR3 is 14 amino acids long. Germline V gene data show CDR1 as DFQATT and CDR2 as SNEGSKA (reference sequence). Methods used by the authors: Construction of a distant-metastasis classifier for papillary thyroid cancer relied on CDR3 differences across clinicopathological groups. TCRdb reprocessed the PCR reads using MiXCR. The V and J calls and clone size are TCRdb's, not the authors'. The sample carries over 10,000 clones, approximately 35% recorded once. This clone was detected only once. The target antigen is unknown. Thyroid surgery had not been preceded by any treatment in any patient.

The V call is TRBV20-1, the J call TRBJ2-7, with TRBD2 matching 10 bases. Sequenced: tumor tissue. The TCR was taken from a female donor with papillary thyroid cancer or a benign thyroid nodule (not recorded which). Some clones in this sample may be carry-over from other donors' samples. CDR3 region: CSARYPSGSYEQYF. The CDR3 coding sequence is TGCAGTGCTAGATACCCTAGCGGGAGCTACGAGCAGTACTTC.